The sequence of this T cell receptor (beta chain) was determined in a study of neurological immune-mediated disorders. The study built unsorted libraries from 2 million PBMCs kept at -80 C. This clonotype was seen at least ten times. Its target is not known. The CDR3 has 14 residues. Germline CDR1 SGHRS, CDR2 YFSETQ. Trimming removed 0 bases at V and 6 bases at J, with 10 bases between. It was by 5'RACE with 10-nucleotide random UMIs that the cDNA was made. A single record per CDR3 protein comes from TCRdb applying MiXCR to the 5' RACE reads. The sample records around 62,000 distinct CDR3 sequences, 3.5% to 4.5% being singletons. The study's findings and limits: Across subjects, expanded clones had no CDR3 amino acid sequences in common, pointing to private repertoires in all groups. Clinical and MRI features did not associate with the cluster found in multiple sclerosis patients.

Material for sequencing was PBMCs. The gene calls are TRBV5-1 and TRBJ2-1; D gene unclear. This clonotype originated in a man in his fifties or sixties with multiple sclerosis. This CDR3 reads CASSLASGGNEQFF. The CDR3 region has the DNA TGCGCCAGCAGCTTGGCGTCAGGCGGCAATGAGCAGTTCTTC. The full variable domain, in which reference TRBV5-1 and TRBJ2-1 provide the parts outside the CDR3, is KAGVTQTPRYLIKTRGQQVTLSCSPISGHRSVSWYQQTPGQGLQFLFEYFSETQRNKGNFPGRFSGRQFSNSRSEMNVSTLELGDSALYLCASSLASGGNEQFFGPGTRLTVL.